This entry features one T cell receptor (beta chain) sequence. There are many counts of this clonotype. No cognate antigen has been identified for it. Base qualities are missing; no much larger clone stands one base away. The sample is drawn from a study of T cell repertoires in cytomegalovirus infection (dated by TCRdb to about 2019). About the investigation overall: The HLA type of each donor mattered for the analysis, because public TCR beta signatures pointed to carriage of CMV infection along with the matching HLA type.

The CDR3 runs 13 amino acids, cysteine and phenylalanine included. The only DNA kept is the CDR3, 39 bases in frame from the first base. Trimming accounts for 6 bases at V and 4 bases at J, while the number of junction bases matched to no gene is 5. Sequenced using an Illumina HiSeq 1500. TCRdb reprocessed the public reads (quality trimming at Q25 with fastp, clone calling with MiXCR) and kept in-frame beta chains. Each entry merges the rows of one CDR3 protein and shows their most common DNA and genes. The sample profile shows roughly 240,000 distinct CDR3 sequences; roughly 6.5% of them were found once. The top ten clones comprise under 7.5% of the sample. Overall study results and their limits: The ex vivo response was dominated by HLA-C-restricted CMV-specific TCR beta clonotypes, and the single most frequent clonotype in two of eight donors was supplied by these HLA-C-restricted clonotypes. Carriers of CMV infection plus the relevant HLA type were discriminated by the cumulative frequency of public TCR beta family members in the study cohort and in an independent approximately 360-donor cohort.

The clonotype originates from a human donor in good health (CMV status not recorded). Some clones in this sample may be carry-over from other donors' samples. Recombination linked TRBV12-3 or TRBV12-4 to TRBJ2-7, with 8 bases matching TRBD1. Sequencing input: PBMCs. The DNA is TGTGCCAGCAGACGGACAGGGAATTACGAGCAGTACTTC. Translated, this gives CASRRTGNYEQYF.